This T cell receptor (beta chain) was recorded in a study of cytomegalovirus exposure and HLA in healthy donors. V gave up 0 bases and J gave up 0 bases, with 6 bases separating them. From germline, CDR1 is SGHVS and CDR2 FNYEAQ. The CDR3 runs to 14 residues. Donors consisted of healthy bone marrow donors. At collection, donors were nominally healthy, but unrecorded immune exposures were probable. Researchers ran the PCR with 60 Vbeta and 13 Jbeta primers. Assay used: immunoSEQ multiplex PCR; TCRdb lists only in-frame clones, some missing. This sample has some 100,000 clones, with approximately 70% found just once.

Sequenced input: PBMCs. This sequence originates from a young woman in good health and CMV-seropositive. V is TRBV7-6 and J is TRBJ2-7, with D hard to call. CDR3 coding DNA: TGTGCCAGCAGCTTAGCGAGTTTCTCCTACGAGCAGTACTTC. Protein product: CASSLASFSYEQYF.